This TCR beta chain was sequenced for a study of blood T cell repertoires in COVID-19. Study information: T cells, B-cell-depleted T cells, or PBMCs supplied cDNA or gDNA.

The V end was cut by 4 bases, the J end by 7 bases, with 7 bases between. CDR3 length: 11 residues. Per germline, CDR1 MDHEN and CDR2 SYDVKM. Some clones are missing from TCRdb's copy, which holds only in-frame ones; the method was immunoSEQ multiplex PCR. The sample gives approximately 260,000 clones, about nine tenths of which show up once; under 6.5% is in the top ten. The sequence was obtained from a woman in her twenties or thirties with acute COVID-19. Sequenced material: PBMCs or T cells enriched from blood (not recorded which). This chain joins TRBV28 and TRBJ1-2; D gene uncertain. This CDR3 is CASSSHTGYTF. The CDR3 DNA reads TGTGCCAGCAGTTCGCACACTGGCTACACCTTC.